This TCR beta chain was captured in a study of T cell responses to AZD1222 COVID-19 vaccine (dated by TCRdb to about 2021). With respect to the entire study: AZD1222 recipients given second doses at about 4 weeks or at about 12 weeks were pooled, since spike-specific TCR depth and breadth were not found to differ between the two schedules. Trial participants were enrolled by age into subgroups of 18-55, 56-69 and 70-plus years, and around 150, 29 and 61 TCR-sequenced participants, respectively, were included in these subgroups. TCR sequencing covered more than 230 trial participants: 207 given two doses of AZD1222 and about 26 given two doses of MenACWY control vaccine.

About this clone itself: The antigen it binds to is not known. Within one base of it there is no much larger clone, and no base qualities were kept.

The time point label of this sample denotes: baseline before first vaccination. The vaccinee samples were drawn from two UK trials, COV001 and COV002, one of which was a single-blind randomized controlled phase 2/3 trial testing AZD1222 (ChAdOx1 nCoV-19) in healthy adults. For TCRbeta chain sequencing, PBMC samples from trial participants were taken at day 0 and at day 28 after the second dose. The CDR3 regions of human TCRbeta chains were analyzed by immunosequencing. From the authors' description of their analysis: Repertoire TCRs were checked for matches against a reference library of SARS-CoV-2-specific TCRs that had been generated using the MIRA antigen-specificity platform. Breadth was defined as the fraction of unique TCRs that were SARS-CoV-2-associated, and depth was defined as the fraction of total T cells that were SARS-CoV-2-associated. Each spike-specific TCR was assigned to its reactive spike region and to a CD4 or CD8 class using the MIRA data. Log10-transformed breadth and depth values were compared by one-way ANOVA with Sidak's multiple comparisons tests. As stored in TCRdb, this immuneACCESS dataset retains in-frame rearrangements with V and J assigned. A fraction of the clones does not appear; measured against another copy, unresolved V genes explain less than half of the discrepancy, and the remainder lacks a known reason. The V and J calls and clone size are taken from that table; D and trimming were inferred from the DNA. The sample records under 140,000 clones, about four fifths of which are singletons. 4% to 5% of the sample rests with the top ten.

What the research found in general, with its limitations: Most participants were white British and females outnumbered males, and the authors suggested that clonal diversity may have been underestimated. Reportedly, close to half of the unique spike-specific TCRs recognized epitopes lying outside the regions that are mutated in the B.1.351 and B.1.1.7 variants. Conclusions about previously exposed vaccinees are limited, since just five to seven AZD1222 recipients were seropositive for SARS-CoV-2 at baseline. The 56-69-year group was small, and its depth increase did not reach significance, likely because of low power. Because no day 14 peak-response samples were available, repertoires were characterized only after the peak T cell response. Vaccine-associated CD4 TCRs spanned the whole spike protein, with dominant responses in regions 160-218 and 743-854. After two AZD1222 doses, both the breadth and the depth of spike-specific TCRs were significantly higher than at day 0 and than in MenACWY recipients.

The germline V gene (reference sequence) yields SGHKS for CDR1 and YYEKEE for CDR2. Germline trimming amounts to 6 bases on V and 3 bases on J, with 9 as the count of junction bases outside the gene matches. Measured from the cysteine to the phenylalanine, the CDR3 is 16 residues long. This entry keeps only the CDR3 DNA: 48 bases, framed from base 1. The sample here was peripheral blood, taken on day 0 of AZD1222 vaccination. This TCR was sampled from an adult in good health. This chain joins TRBV5-5 to TRBJ1-3; 10 bases in the junction line up with TRBD1. The CDR3 is CASTKGQGLFGNTIYF. Here is the DNA: TGTGCCAGCACCAAGGGACAGGGGCTATTTGGAAACACCATATATTTT.